This T cell receptor (beta chain) stems from a study of blood T cells in healthy people across ages. Donors ranged from roughly 6 to 100 years old and were healthy Caucasians in Russia. Each sample had at least 6.5 million PBMCs isolated. Of note for this clonotype: The antigen is undetermined.

V lost 7 bases and J 5 bases, leaving 18 bases between the germline ends. Germline V gene lookup returns CDR1 ENHRY and CDR2 SYGVKD. The CDR3 extends over 15 amino acids. The authors ran a second PCR of about 6 to 12 cycles using a sample-barcoded 5' primer and a J-beta primer mix. Using its own MiXCR run on the 5' RACE reads, TCRdb lists one record per CDR3 protein. The profile shows around 1,500,000 distinct CDR3 sequences, over 25% of them singletons. Notes on the study in general: Both higher diversity and more naive CD4+ cells marked long-lived donors when set against aged donors.

V usage is TRBV10-3 and J usage is TRBJ1-5; D might be TRBD1 (6 bases). The TCR originated in a woman younger than 45 in good health. Source material: blood. CDR3 sequence reads: CAINPTGRGDQPQHF. CDR3 coding DNA: TGTGCCATCAATCCCACAGGGAGAGGGGATCAGCCCCAGCATTTT.